This T cell receptor beta chain was identified in a study of patients and donors after allogeneic stem cell transplantation. This clonotype is a singleton in its sample. TCRdb re-called the RT-PCR reads through MiXCR, storing one row per CDR3 protein. The table includes 15,000 or so distinct CDR3 sequences, 25% to 30% detected once. V lost 5 bases to trimming and J lost 0 bases; unmatched junction nucleotides: 16. The germline gives CDR1 SNHLY, CDR2 FYNNEI. This CDR3 contains 19 residues. This chain uses TRBV2 with TRBJ1-5, with 7 bases lining up with TRBD1. The clonotype originates from a human donor who was either an allogeneic HSCT recipient or a stem cell or donor lymphocyte infusion donor (not recorded which). It is not recorded whose cells these are; they may come from a transplant donor. Sequencing used blood, either unsorted or a sorted T cell fraction (not recorded which). CDR3 loop: CASSSYPTSGGFSNQPQHF. CDR3 sequence (DNA): TGTGCCAGCAGTAGTTATCCCACATCAGGGGGTTTTAGCAATCAGCCCCAGCATTTT. Looking up the rest from reference TRBV2 and TRBJ1-5 gives the full variable domain: EPEVTQTPSHQVTQMGQEVILRCVPISNHLYFYWYRQILGQKVEFLVSFYNNEISEKSEIFDDQFSVERPDGSNFTLKIRSTKLEDSAMYFCASSSYPTSGGFSNQPQHFGDGTRLSIL.